This T cell receptor beta chain was sequenced during a study of cytomegalovirus exposure and HLA in healthy donors. Study overall: Early released data had 65 million to 100 million unique TCRs, all coming from HLA-typed donors. Whole-study findings and limits: An assumption of roughly uniform sequencing depth across donors underlay the presence/absence analyses.

With regard to this clone: Its antigen is unknown.

Each donor was healthy, and each was a bone marrow donor. PCR used 60 Vbeta primers and 13 Jbeta primers. TCRdb keeps only in-frame clones here, not all; method: immunoSEQ multiplex PCR. Its listing shows 95,000 to 110,000 clones. V dropped 6 bases and J dropped 7; count of bases not matched to a gene: 15. The CDR3 spans 16 residues. Per the germline V gene, CDR1 is SGDLS and CDR2 is YYNGEE. The TCR comes from a man aged 35-49 years in good health and CMV-seronegative. This chain links TRBV9 with TRBJ1-2; the match to TRBD1 covers 10 bases. The sequenced sample was PBMCs. CDR3 residues: CASTISPGQGSAGYTF. For the CDR3, the DNA is TGTGCCAGCACGATTAGCCCGGGACAGGGGAGTGCTGGCTACACCTTC.